One sample yielded the 14 T cell receptor beta chains listed below, sequenced in a study of T cells in narcolepsy. Clones were sequenced by immunoSEQ multiplex PCR, and TCRdb holds only the in-frame ones, with some missing. The sample consists of some 25,000 clones, 75% to 90% of them appearing once. Sequencing was performed on CD45RA- memory CD4+ T cells from PBMCs. The receptors originated from a human donor with narcolepsy.

The CDR3 sequence: CASSLREGYTEAFF. The DNA of the CDR3 is TGTGCCAGCAGTTTGAGGGAAGGATACACTGAAGCTTTCTTT. This sequence joins TRBV7-8 and TRBJ1-1; no firm D call. The ends were cut back, 6 bases at V and 3 bases at J, with 14 bases in the middle. Germline V gene lookup returns CDR1 SGHVS and CDR2 FQNEAQ. The CDR3 runs 14 residues. Full variable domain (remainder filled in from reference TRBV7-8 and TRBJ1-1): GAGVSQSPRYKVAKRGQDVALRCDPISGHVSLFWYQQALGQGPEFLTYFQNEAQLDKSGLPSDRFFAERPEGSVSTLKIQRTQQEDSAVYLCASSLREGYTEAFFGQGTRLTVV.

This chain uses TRBV10-3 with TRBJ2-7; tentatively, D is TRBD2 (5 bases). The CDR3 spans 12 residues. The V end lost 8 bases, the J end lost 3 bases, and 11 bases lay between the germline ends. Looked up from germline, CDR1 is ENHRY and CDR2 is SYGVKD. The CDR3 protein is CAISSTDYEQYF. CDR3 DNA: TGTGCCATCTCTAGCACTGACTACGAGCAGTACTTC.

This chain connects TRBV19 to TRBJ2-5; a possible D gene is TRBD2 (7 bases). CDR1 is LNHDA, CDR2 SQIVND, per germline (reference sequence). V was trimmed by 5 bases and J by 2 bases, leaving 18 bases between them. The CDR3 has 16 residues. The CDR3 nucleotides are TGTGCCAGTAGTCCCCGGTCACAGGGACTACAAGAGACCCAGTACTTC. Its translation: CASSPRSQGLQETQYF.

V is TRBV5-1 and J is TRBJ2-1, with a possible D match to TRBD1 (6 bases). The length of the CDR3 is 15 residues. V was trimmed by 6 bases and J by 0 bases, leaving 13 bases between them. Germline lookup yields CDR1 SGHRS and CDR2 YFSETQ. This chain's CDR3 is CASNPSGASYNEQFF. Written as DNA, the CDR3 is TGCGCCAGCAACCCGTCAGGGGCCTCCTACAATGAGCAGTTCTTC.

The chain links TRBV6-5 to TRBJ2-2, with D perhaps TRBD2 (6 bases). V was pared by 7 bases and J by 3 bases, with 12 bases between. Germline V gene lookup returns CDR1 MNHEY and CDR2 SVGAGI. The CDR3 length is 14 residues. CDR3 DNA: TGTGCCAGCAACTCGGGAGTTCACACCGGGGAGCTGTTTTTT. Amino acids: CASNSGVHTGELFF.

The J gene is TRBJ1-1, the V gene TRBV30; unclear D gene. The ends were cut back, 0 bases at V and 4 bases at J, with 21 bases in the middle. CDR1 GTSNPN and CDR2 SVGIG come from the germline V gene (reference sequence). The CDR3 covers 17 residues. The CDR3 spells CAWSVRSVALRGTEAFF. CDR3 in DNA: TGTGCCTGGAGTGTACGGTCGGTAGCACTTCGGGGCACTGAAGCTTTCTTT.

V is TRBV14 and J is TRBJ2-7, with 8 nucleotides matching TRBD2. V shed 5 bases and J 0 bases; nucleotides not matched to a gene: 12. The CDR3 is 17 residues long. In germline, CDR1 is SGHDN, CDR2 FVKESK. CDR3 bases: TGTGCCAGCAGCTTCTTCGGACTAGCCGATAGCTCCTACGAGCAGTACTTC. Its protein product is CASSFFGLADSSYEQYF. Supplemented by reference TRBV14 and TRBJ2-7, the full variable domain reads EAGVTQFPSHSVIEKGQTVTLRCDPISGHDNLYWYRRVMGKEIKFLLHFVKESKQDESGMPNNRFLAERTGGTYSTLKVQPAELEDSGVYFCASSFFGLADSSYEQYFGPGTRLTVT.

The genes are TRBV9 and TRBJ2-1; tentatively, D is TRBD1 (5 bases). V was cut by 5 bases and J by 6 bases, with 9 bases left in between. CDR1 SGDLS and CDR2 YYNGEE come from the germline V gene. The CDR3 sequence is 12 residues long. In nucleotides, the CDR3 is TGTGCCAGCAGTTTTCAGGGCAATGAGCAGTTCTTC. Translating gives CASSFQGNEQFF.

The V and J genes are TRBV6-5 and TRBJ2-2, with 7 bases fitting TRBD1. Trimming took 6 bases from V and 3 from J; bases not matched to a gene: 4. Germline V gene sequence: CDR1 MNHEY, CDR2 SVGAGI. The CDR3 covers 14 residues. The CDR3 protein is CASRTGTDTGELFF. In nucleotides, the CDR3 is TGTGCCAGCAGAACGGGGACAGACACCGGGGAGCTGTTTTTT.

This clone has just a few counts. This chain links TRBV10-3 with TRBJ2-7; D might be TRBD1 (6 bases). The CDR3 length is 12 residues. From germline, CDR1 is ENHRY and CDR2 SYGVKD. V lost 8 bases to trimming and J lost 3 bases, with 11 bases between them. The CDR3 DNA reads TGTGCCATCCGGACAGATCTCTACGAGCAGTACTTC. It encodes CAIRTDLYEQYF.

The chain couples TRBV21-1 to TRBJ1-1; the listed D gene, TRBD1, was not tested against the DNA. TRBV21-1 is a pseudogene. CDR3 length: 16 amino acids. In DNA, the CDR3 is TGTGCCAGCAGCAAAGCCCAGGGGGCGAAGAACACTGAAGCTTTCTTT. It yields the protein CASSKAQGAKNTEAFF.

The CDR3 DNA reads TGTGCCACCAGCGGACCGGCGGGACAGGGTGTGCGTGGCTACACCTTC. Its translation is CATSGPAGQGVRGYTF. This chain uses TRBV15 with TRBJ1-2; 9 nucleotides match TRBD1. The CDR3 sequence is 16 residues long. Looked up from germline, CDR1 is LNHNV and CDR2 is YYDKDF (reference sequence). V gave up 5 bases and J gave up 7 bases; unmatched junction bases: 14.

The rearrangement links TRBV28 to TRBJ1-4; D uncertain. This CDR3 has 14 residues. Germline loops: CDR1 MDHEN, CDR2 SYDVKM. The V end was cut by 3 bases, the J end by 1 base, with 6 bases between. The CDR3 DNA reads as TGTGCCAGCAGTTTCCGGGTAACTAATGAAAAACTGTTTTTT. This encodes CASSFRVTNEKLFF.

This clone has a single count. The chain carries TRBV6-1 and TRBJ1-2; the D gene is possibly TRBD1 (5 bases). With 4 bases removed from V and 3 bases from J, the gap between germline ends came to 15 bases. The CDR3 sequence is 15 residues long. From germline, CDR1 is MNHNS and CDR2 SASEGT. The CDR3 DNA is TGTGCCAGCAGTGTAATGTTAGGGGTCGACTATGGCTACACCTTC. Its translation is CASSVMLGVDYGYTF.